Listed here is a single T cell receptor (beta chain). The sample originates from a study of blood T cell repertoires in COVID-19. Measured with immunoSEQ multiplex PCR; TCRdb has only the in-frame clones, and not every one. This table has about 160,000 clones, just under 85% appearing once. Sequencing used peripheral blood. The sequence was collected from a woman older than 75 with acute or convalescent COVID-19.

As DNA, the CDR3 is TGTGCCAGCAGCGTAATGGGCGGGTCCGCCACAGATACGCAGTATTTT. It specifies CASSVMGGSATDTQYF. The rearrangement links TRBV9 to TRBJ2-3; TRBD2 might be the D (5 bases). The CDR3 spans 16 residues. Germline CDR1 SGDLS, CDR2 YYNGEE. The V end was cut by 1 base, the J end by 2 bases, with 14 bases between.